The 3 T cell receptor beta chains in this list originate from one sample, sequenced in a study of tumor and adjacent non-tumor tissue in lung cancer. The library came from three nested PCR rounds adapted from ARM-PCR protocols. TCRdb fed the multiplex PCR reads into MiXCR, producing one record per CDR3 protein. The table has 120,000 or so distinct CDR3 sequences, about 66% seen once; the top ten hold about 13%. This sample's RNA came from whole unsorted tissue. The material sequenced was lung tumor tissue. These receptor sequences come from a young man with non-small cell lung cancer.

In this sample, this clonotype turned up many times. CDR3 nucleotide sequence: TGTGCCAGCAGCTTGGTCAGCTCCTACAATGAGCAGTTCTTC. Translation: CASSLVSSYNEQFF. The chain couples TRBV5-4 to TRBJ2-1; D uncertain. CDR1 is SGHNT, CDR2 YYREEE, per germline (reference sequence). Trimming pared 0 bases from V and 0 bases from J, leaving 4 bases between. The CDR3 runs 14 residues.

Regarding this clonotype: This may be a read error: a much more frequent sequence differs by one nucleotide. V gene TRBV30 combines with J gene TRBJ2-1; 11 bases align to TRBD2. CDR3 length: 13 residues. From germline, CDR1 is GTSNPN and CDR2 SVGIG (reference sequence). CDR3: CVWHSGRADEQFF. CDR3 DNA sequence: TGTGTCTGGCATAGCGGGAGGGCCGATGAGCAGTTCTTC.

With regard to this clonotype: A junction end diverges from the germline sequence, so it may reflect a read error. For the CDR3, the DNA is TGTGCCAGCAACTTAACACCGGACAATGAGCGGTTCTTC. It encodes CASNLTPDNERFF. The rearrangement links TRBV11-2 to TRBJ2-1; tentative D call: TRBD1 (5 bases). There are 13 residues in the CDR3. Per the germline V gene, CDR1 is SGHAT and CDR2 is FQNNGV.